The source of this T cell receptor beta chain is a study of blood T cell repertoires in COVID-19. For the study at large: The United States, Italy and Spain supplied acute and convalescent COVID-19 samples.

The CDR3 extends over 16 amino acids. The V gene's germline CDR1 is KGHSH and CDR2 LQKENI. Trimming shortened V by 3 bases and J by 5 bases, and 18 bases separated the two germline ends. Authors' methods: Scientists estimated how many nucleated cells there were by amplifying reference gene primers. Libraries were prepared by immunoSEQ multiplex PCR; TCRdb keeps only in-frame clonotypes and omits some of them. V, J and clone size were drawn from that table, and D and trimming were deduced from the DNA. The sample records over 20,000 clones, about nine tenths being singletons. The chain uses TRBV18 and TRBJ2-3, with D maybe TRBD2 (6 bases). The sequenced sample was peripheral blood. The TCR sequence derives from a man between 70 and 80 years old with acute or convalescent COVID-19. CDR3 in amino acids: CASSPRMSGGEDTQYF. The CDR3 coding sequence is TGTGCCAGCTCACCTCGGATGAGCGGCGGGGAAGATACGCAGTATTTT.